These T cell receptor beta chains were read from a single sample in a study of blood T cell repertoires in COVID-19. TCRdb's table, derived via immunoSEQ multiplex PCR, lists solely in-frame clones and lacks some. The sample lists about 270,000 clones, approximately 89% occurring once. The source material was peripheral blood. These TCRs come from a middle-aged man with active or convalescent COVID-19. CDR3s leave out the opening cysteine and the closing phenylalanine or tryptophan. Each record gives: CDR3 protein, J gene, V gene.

CDR3: ASSVTGTGYYEQY; J: TRBJ2-7; V: TRBV6-5
CDR3: SGGDWEKLF; J: TRBJ1-4; V: TRBV29-1
CDR3: SVEVDRVTDTQY; J: TRBJ2-3; V: TRBV29-1
CDR3: ASARTGSGGQETQY; J: TRBJ2-5; V: TRBV5-1
CDR3: ASSNTGATGSKF; J: TRBJ2-1; V: TRBV6-5
CDR3: ASSLTGTIYEQY; J: TRBJ2-7; V: TRBV5-1
CDR3: ASSRNSYNEQF; J: TRBJ2-1; V: TRBV10-1
CDR3: ASSLAPGLAGGGTGELF; J: TRBJ2-2; V: TRBV5-5
CDR3: ASSELGREAF; J: TRBJ1-1; V: TRBV25-1
CDR3: ASSSRTSGRNEQF; J: TRBJ2-1; V: TRBV27
CDR3: ASSSTGLHEQY; J: TRBJ2-7; V: TRBV6-6
CDR3: ASSLPGTVYGYT; J: TRBJ1-2; V: TRBV14
CDR3: ASSPSREGPSTDTQY; J: TRBJ2-3; V: TRBV18
CDR3: ASSDRGGRNEKLF; J: TRBJ1-4; V: TRBV7-2
CDR3: ASTGGATDTQY; J: TRBJ2-3; V: TRBV5-5
CDR3: ASSLINRESPLH; J: TRBJ1-6; V: TRBV28
CDR3: ASSLARVEETQY; J: TRBJ2-5; V: TRBV5-6
CDR3: ASSPLLGYGYT; J: TRBJ1-2; V: TRBV27
CDR3: ASSLRRGRANYGYT; J: TRBJ1-2; V: TRBV13
CDR3: ASNSLAGEGEQY; J: TRBJ2-7; V: TRBV27
CDR3: ASSPVSSDYNEQF; J: TRBJ2-1; V: TRBV9
CDR3: ATSTVGANVLT; J: TRBJ2-6; V: TRBV6-5
CDR3: ASSLTGQGSYEQY; J: TRBJ2-7; V: TRBV11-2
CDR3: ASRDVGGPQH; J: TRBJ1-5; V: TRBV6-5
CDR3: ASSLLLAGAEDTQY; J: TRBJ2-3; V: TRBV11-3
CDR3: ASSCRDRVSNQPQH; J: TRBJ1-5; V: TRBV3-1/TRBV3-2
CDR3: SVELQGPYEQY; J: TRBJ2-7; V: TRBV29-1
CDR3: ASSRTGGASTDTQY; J: TRBJ2-3; V: TRBV3-1/TRBV3-2
CDR3: ASSVEAGGLYSNEQF; J: TRBJ2-1; V: TRBV9
CDR3: ASSRTGVSYNEQF; J: TRBJ2-1; V: TRBV11-3
CDR3: ASRAGTVYGYT; J: TRBJ1-2; V: TRBV6-5
CDR3: ASSEGTVSGNTIY; J: TRBJ1-3; V: TRBV10-1
CDR3: ASSLNPSGITETQY; J: TRBJ2-5; V: TRBV27
CDR3: ASSPISGQQETQY; J: TRBJ2-5; V: TRBV11-1
CDR3: ASMPLGLAGSYEQY; J: TRBJ2-7; V: TRBV5-4
CDR3: ASSLGPAYNEQF; J: TRBJ2-1; V: TRBV14
CDR3: ASSYLGQGINNSPLH; J: TRBJ1-6; V: TRBV2
CDR3: ASSQEGEAF; J: TRBJ1-1; V: TRBV5-1
CDR3: ASGAGANVLT; J: TRBJ2-6; V: TRBV12-5
CDR3: ASSFDRASEAF; J: TRBJ1-1; V: TRBV27
CDR3: ASPGTGEINEQY; J: TRBJ2-7; V: TRBV21-1
CDR3: ASSMGQQLYGYT; J: TRBJ1-2; V: TRBV19
CDR3: AWSPVTANNQPQH; J: TRBJ1-5; V: TRBV30
CDR3: AWSGEESPLH; J: TRBJ1-6; V: TRBV30
CDR3: ASSQDPEGGQF; J: TRBJ2-1; V: TRBV4-2
CDR3: ASSPPVRETQY; J: TRBJ2-5; V: TRBV7-9
CDR3: ASSQVGSGTGPGYT; J: TRBJ1-2; V: TRBV3-1/TRBV3-2
CDR3: ASSFNYRGYEQY; J: TRBJ2-7; V: TRBV7-2
CDR3: ATSDGAGYEQY; J: TRBJ2-7; V: TRBV24-1
CDR3: ASSYLGGGAF; J: TRBJ1-1; V: TRBV27
CDR3: ASSLTSPLYGYT; J: TRBJ1-2; V: TRBV7-3